This T cell receptor beta chain is from a study of shared clonotypes between healthy human individuals. Overall study results and limits: Enrolling few donors narrowed the genetic and exposure-history diversity that was represented. Some naive CD4 clonotypes, around 5%, turned up in common across a few donors.

A note on this clone: The antigen remains unidentified. This sample includes further DNA sequences coding for the same CDR3.

Assay used: immunoSEQ multiplex PCR; TCRdb lists only in-frame clones, some missing. The table lists just over 2,000,000 clones, 95% of them singletons. The donor population consisted of healthy HIV-negative adults with no recent acute infections or vaccinations. V lost 0 bases and J lost 3, with 8 bases in between. The germline V gene has CDR1 ENHRY and CDR2 SYGVKD. The CDR3 runs 15 residues. The chain combines TRBV10-3 with TRBJ1-4; no clear D gene. This TCR came from a man between 18 and 29 years old in good health. Sequencing input: naive CD4+ T cells sorted from blood. Subset here: CD45RA+ positively selected. The CDR3 loop reads CAISESGGANEKLFF. The CDR3 bases are TGTGCCATCAGTGAGTCTGGTGGGGCTAATGAAAAACTGTTTTTT.